Listed below are T cell receptor beta chains from one sample, sequenced in a study of blood T cells in healthy people across ages. TCRdb reprocessed the 5' RACE reads via MiXCR and lists one record per CDR3 protein. Here the sample spans hundreds of thousands of distinct CDR3 sequences, more than 20% being singletons. Source material: blood. These receptor sequences come from a man aged 70 or older in good health. Both conserved end residues are part of each CDR3. D genes are given only for firm matches. Expanded clones are given a class, and other clones once, few, many or no size at all.

TRBD2 | TRBJ2-7 | few | TRBV20-1 | TGCAGTGCTAGAGATTTACTAGCGGGAGTTGGAAGCGAGCAGTACTTC | CSARDLLAGVGSEQYF
TRBD2 | TRBJ2-1 | many | TRBV11-2 | TGTGCCAGCAGCTTTCGTAAAGGGCAGGGAGGGGACAATGAGCAGTTCTTC | CASSFRKGQGGDNEQFF
TRBD2 | TRBJ2-3 | NA | TRBV4-3 | TGCGCCAGCAGCCAAGATATGGGGGGGAGCACAGATACGCAGTATTTT | CASSQDMGGSTDTQYF
NA | TRBJ2-2 | many | TRBV7-8 | TGTGCCACCATCCCAGGGAACACCGGGGAGCTGTTTTTT | CATIPGNTGELFF
NA | TRBJ1-5 | few | TRBV20-1 | TGCAGTGCTAGTGTGGGAAGCAATCAGCCCCAGCATTTT | CSASVGSNQPQHF
TRBD1 | TRBJ1-4 | few | TRBV4-1 | TGCGCCAGCAGCACGGACAGGGGAGCAGAAAAACTGTTTTTT | CASSTDRGAEKLFF
NA | TRBJ2-5 | NA | TRBV7-2 | TGTGCCAGCAGCTTACACGGGGCGGGCGGTACAGAGACCCAGTACTTC | CASSLHGAGGTETQYF
NA | TRBJ1-5 | few | TRBV28 | TGTGCCAGCAGTTTGTTTTGGGGGGAACGCAATCAGCCCCAGCATTTT | CASSLFWGERNQPQHF
TRBD2 | TRBJ2-5 | many | TRBV20-1 | TGCAGTGCTAGACCCCCCGCTAGCGGGGCAGAGACCCAGTACTTC | CSARPPASGAETQYF
NA | TRBJ2-5 | NA | TRBV7-3 | TGTGCCAGCAGCCCCCCGGTGTGGGAGACCCAGTACTTC | CASSPPVWETQYF
TRBD1 | TRBJ1-2 | few | TRBV20-1 | TGCAGTGCTAGAGTGCTGAGGGACAGGGGCCCCTTAGTCTATGGCTACACCTTC | CSARVLRDRGPLVYGYTF
TRBD2 | TRBJ2-1 | NA | TRBV7-2 | TGTGCCAGCAGCCCCCGGGCTAGCGGGAGCCATGGGCAGTTCTTC | CASSPRASGSHGQFF
TRBD2 | TRBJ2-7 | few | TRBV20-1 | TGCAGTGCTAGTCATAGCGGGAAAGGGCCCTACGAGCAGTACTTC | CSASHSGKGPYEQYF
NA | TRBJ2-7 | few | TRBV9 | TGTGCCAGCAGCGTAGAGGTTAGCCCATCCTACGAGCAGTACTTC | CASSVEVSPSYEQYF
NA | TRBJ2-7 | many | TRBV3-1 | TGTGCCAGCAGCCAAGATAAGGACAACTCCTACGAGCAGTACTTC | CASSQDKDNSYEQYF
TRBD1 | TRBJ2-1 | NA | TRBV27 | TGTGCCAGCAGTTTTTGGGGACAGGGAAACAATGAGCAGTTCTTC | CASSFWGQGNNEQFF
TRBD1 | TRBJ2-5 | NA | TRBV20-1 | TGCAGTGCCGAGGGACAGCAAGAGACCCAGTACTTC | CSAEGQQETQYF
TRBD2 | TRBJ2-3 | few | TRBV4-2 | TGTGCCAGCAGCCAAGAGCTAGCGGGAGCGGGGGTAGATACGCAGTATTTT | CASSQELAGAGVDTQYF
TRBD1 | TRBJ2-5 | NA | TRBV4-1 | TGCGCCAGCAGCCAAGATCGGACCAACAGGGGGCGGAAGACCCAGTACTTC | CASSQDRTNRGRKTQYF
NA | TRBJ2-5 | few | TRBV25-1 | TGTGCCAGCAGTGAGGAGTCGTTTGCTCGGACCCAGTACTTC | CASSEESFARTQYF
NA | TRBJ2-5 | NA | TRBV6-2/TRBV6-3 | TGTGCCAGCCGAAGATCCTCCGGAGAGACCCAGTACTTC | CASRRSSGETQYF
TRBD1 | TRBJ2-7 | NA | TRBV6-2/TRBV6-3 | TGTGCCAGCAGCCTGGGACAGGGTGGAAACGAGCGGTACTTC | CASSLGQGGNERYF